One sample yielded the 27 T cell receptor beta chains listed below, sequenced in a study of blood T cell repertoires in COVID-19. The method was immunoSEQ multiplex PCR; TCRdb's version includes in-frame clones alone and lacks a portion of them. This table holds under 70,000 clones, around 85% found once. The specimen was peripheral blood. These receptors came from a woman at least 80 years old with active or convalescent COVID-19.

The V call is TRBV5-1, the J call TRBJ2-3; 7 nucleotides align to TRBD1. Looked up from germline, CDR1 is SGHRS and CDR2 is YFSETQ. With V trimmed by 7 bases and J by 3 bases, 11 bases remained unmatched. The CDR3 sequence is 15 residues long. The CDR3 loop is CASAQGDSRTDTQYF. DNA of the CDR3: TGCGCCAGCGCGCAGGGGGATAGTAGGACAGATACGCAGTATTTT.

The genes are TRBV29-1 and TRBJ1-1, with D perhaps TRBD1 (5 bases). V lost 4 bases, J lost 6 bases, and 18 bases lay in between. This CDR3 region has 14 residues. Germline lookup yields CDR1 SQVTM and CDR2 ANQGSEA. The CDR3 nucleotides are TGCAGCGTTGGGCCAGGGTCACAAGGTCCTGAAGCTTTCTTT. Its translation: CSVGPGSQGPEAFF.

The J gene is TRBJ1-2, the V gene TRBV9, with 8 nucleotides matching TRBD1. Germline loops: CDR1 SGDLS, CDR2 YYNGEE. V dropped 3 bases and J dropped 0; count of bases not matched to a gene: 10. This CDR3 comprises 17 residues. The CDR3 spells CASSADRDHRANYGYTF. CDR3 in DNA: TGTGCCAGCAGCGCGGACAGGGACCATAGGGCTAACTATGGCTACACCTTC.

The chain joins TRBV5-1 to TRBJ1-2; TRBD1 is a possible D gene (6 bases). The V gene's germline CDR1 is SGHRS and CDR2 YFSETQ. V dropped 5 bases and J dropped 3 bases, with 11 bases sitting between them. The CDR3 consists of 13 residues. The CDR3 here is CASRRGLDYGYTF. The CDR3 DNA reads as TGCGCCAGCAGGCGGGGGCTCGACTATGGCTACACCTTC.

This clone was seen a handful of times. This sequence joins TRBV2 and TRBJ2-3; D gene ambiguous. V lost 7 bases, J lost 8 bases, and 19 bases lay in between. The CDR3 spans 14 residues. CDR1 is SNHLY and CDR2 is FYNNEI in the germline V gene. This chain's CDR3 is CASTPASPSGTQYF. DNA of the CDR3: TGTGCCAGCACGCCAGCGTCTCCCTCCGGTACGCAGTATTTT.

The chain couples TRBV29-1 to TRBJ1-1, with 7 bases matching TRBD1. V shed 1 base, J shed 4 bases, and the junction held 3 bases outside the gene matches. The CDR3 is made up of 13 amino acids. Germline loops: CDR1 SQVTM, CDR2 ANQGSEA. DNA for the CDR3: TGCAGCGTTGAAGCGTCAGGGGGCACTGAAGCTTTCTTT. It encodes CSVEASGGTEAFF.

The rearrangement joins TRBV5-1 to TRBJ1-2; TRBD1 aligns across 7 bases. The CDR3 loop spans 14 amino acids. Germline loops: CDR1 SGHRS, CDR2 YFSETQ. The V segment lost 0 bases and the J segment 3 bases; nucleotides outside the gene matches: 2. The CDR3 here is CASSLEGGHYGYTF. DNA for the CDR3: TGCGCCAGCAGCTTGGAAGGGGGCCACTATGGCTACACCTTC. The whole variable domain, filled in from reference TRBV5-1 and TRBJ1-2, reads KAGVTQTPRYLIKTRGQQVTLSCSPISGHRSVSWYQQTPGQGLQFLFEYFSETQRNKGNFPGRFSGRQFSNSRSEMNVSTLELGDSALYLCASSLEGGHYGYTFGSGTRLTVV.

The CDR3: CASSHRGTTEAFF. The CDR3 nucleotides are TGTGCCAGCAGCCACAGGGGTACCACTGAAGCTTTCTTT. The J gene is TRBJ1-1, the V gene TRBV6-5, with 7 bases that match TRBD1. V was pared by 6 bases and J by 4 bases, with 5 bases of the junction left unmatched. Germline V CDR1 and CDR2: MNHEY, SVGAGI. This CDR3 has 13 residues.

The J gene is TRBJ1-3, the V gene TRBV5-1, with a weak D call TRBD1 (5 bases). This CDR3 region has 17 residues. CDR1 and CDR2 from the germline V gene are SGHRS and YFSETQ. V lost 4 bases and J lost 1, with 18 bases in between. The chain's CDR3 is CASSLGTLLGSGNTIYF. Here the CDR3 DNA reads TGCGCCAGCAGCCTAGGGACTTTGCTGGGATCTGGAAACACCATATATTTT.

The chain combines TRBV5-1 with TRBJ2-5, with 11 bases aligning to TRBD2. Looked up from germline, CDR1 is SGHRS and CDR2 is YFSETQ. The CDR3 consists of 16 residues. J was trimmed by 1 base and V by 0 bases; bases with no gene match: 2. CDR3 in DNA: TGCGCCAGCAGCTTGGTTCTAGCGGGGGGCCAAGAGACCCAGTACTTC. Protein product: CASSLVLAGGQETQYF.

The chain is built from TRBV11-2 and TRBJ1-1, with TRBD1 identical over 7 bases. The ends lost 5 bases at V and 0 bases at J; junction bases unmatched: 9. Germline V lookup: CDR1 SGHAT, CDR2 FQNNGV. The CDR3 runs to 16 residues. The chain's CDR3 is CASSPIDRVMNTEAFF. Written as DNA, the CDR3 is TGTGCCAGCAGCCCCATAGACAGGGTTATGAACACTGAAGCTTTCTTT.

This chain joins TRBV7-9 and TRBJ1-4, with 9 bases that match TRBD1. V shed 6 bases and J 8 bases; nucleotides not matched to a gene: 7. Germline CDR1 SEHNR, CDR2 FQNEAQ (reference sequence). The CDR3 covers 14 residues. The CDR3 loop reads CASRVTGGHEKLFF. CDR3 sequence (DNA): TGTGCCAGCAGGGTCACAGGGGGCCACGAAAAACTGTTTTTT.

This clone was seen just once. The V and J genes are TRBV6-1 and TRBJ1-1; 8 bases map to TRBD1. The CDR3 has 14 amino acids. Germline loops: CDR1 MNHNS, CDR2 SASEGT. V lost 3 bases, J lost 3 bases, and 3 bases stayed unmatched. The CDR3 here is CASSDRTGHTEAFF. The CDR3, as DNA: TGTGCCAGCAGTGACCGGACAGGGCACACTGAAGCTTTCTTT.

The chain has TRBV30 and TRBJ1-5; TRBD1 agrees at 9 bases. The germline gives CDR1 GTSNPN, CDR2 SVGIG (reference sequence). This CDR3 is 14 amino acids long. V gave up 7 bases and J gave up 2 bases; unmatched junction bases: 6. The CDR3: CAFTGGGRNQPQHF. In DNA form, the CDR3 reads TGTGCCTTCACAGGGGGCGGCCGCAATCAGCCCCAGCATTTT.

This chain connects TRBV19 to TRBJ2-2; D perhaps matches TRBD2 (6 bases). Deletions cut 3 bases from V and 0 bases from J, with 11 bases between. CDR3 length: 16 amino acids. Per the germline V gene, CDR1 is LNHDA and CDR2 is SQIVND (reference sequence). CDR3 DNA: TGTGCCAGTAGTATGGGAGGCAGGGCGAACACCGGGGAGCTGTTTTTT. Its protein is CASSMGGRANTGELFF. Looking up the rest from reference TRBV19 and TRBJ2-2 gives the full variable domain: DGGITQSPKYLFRKEGQNVTLSCEQNLNHDAMYWYRQDPGQGLRLIYYSQIVNDFQKGDIAEGYSVSREKKESFPLTVTSAQKNPTAFYLCASSMGGRANTGELFFGEGSRLTVL.

In its sample, this clone was seen a few times. This sequence joins TRBV6-5 and TRBJ1-4; 8 bases are shared with TRBD1. The CDR3 contains 14 residues. Looked up from germline, CDR1 is MNHEY and CDR2 is SVGAGI. Trimming at V came to 6 bases and at J to 3 bases, leaving 3 bases not matched to a gene. CDR3 bases: TGTGCCAGCAGCCAGGGGGCGGCTAATGAAAAACTGTTTTTT. Protein product: CASSQGAANEKLFF.

This clone was detected only a few times. V and J are TRBV5-1 and TRBJ1-2, with 8 bases aligning to TRBD1. In germline, CDR1 is SGHRS, CDR2 YFSETQ. The CDR3 extends over 16 amino acids. Trimming cost V 4 bases and J 4 bases; bases outside gene matches: 12. The CDR3 protein is CASSPLGQGTSYGYTF. As DNA, the CDR3 is TGCGCCAGCAGCCCCCTCGGACAGGGCACATCCTATGGCTACACCTTC.

This clone was counted only a few times. The chain uses TRBV19 and TRBJ1-1, with D possibly matching TRBD1 (5 bases). The CDR3 is 14 residues long. The V end lost 6 bases, the J end lost 1 base, and 12 bases lay between the germline ends. The V gene's germline CDR1 is LNHDA and CDR2 SQIVND (reference sequence). The CDR3 DNA follows: TGTGCCAGTAGAGTGGGGCTACGGAACACTGAAGCTTTCTTT. Amino acids: CASRVGLRNTEAFF.

This clone appeared a single time. This chain links TRBV19 with TRBJ2-1; 7 bases are a match to TRBD1. This CDR3 is 16 amino acids long. Germline CDR1 LNHDA, CDR2 SQIVND (reference sequence). The J segment lost 0 bases and the V segment lost 9 bases, leaving 11 bases of the junction unmatched. CDR3 loop: CASTAHRGSSYNEQFF. CDR3 coding DNA: TGTGCCAGCACCGCCCACAGGGGCAGCTCCTACAATGAGCAGTTCTTC.

CDR3 bases: TGTGCCAGCAGCTACCCGTTTGGCCTTTCACCCCTCCACTTT. Encoded protein: CASSYPFGLSPLHF. The chain carries TRBV5-6 and TRBJ1-6; D is unresolved. This CDR3 has 14 residues. V was pared by 3 bases and J by 9 bases, with 13 bases between. Germline CDR1 reads SGHDT; CDR2 reads YYEEEE.

The V and J genes are TRBV10-1 and TRBJ2-3; D is possibly TRBD1 (6 bases). This CDR3 contains 13 residues. Between the trimmed V and J ends, which lost 4 bases and 2 bases, there was a span of 7 bases. Germline V gene sequence: CDR1 WNHNN, CDR2 SYGVQD (reference sequence). CDR3 region: CASSGQVTDTQYF. As DNA, the CDR3 is TGCGCCAGCAGTGGACAGGTCACAGATACGCAGTATTTT.

The rearrangement links TRBV9 to TRBJ1-2; 12 bases are a match to TRBD1. Germline lookup yields CDR1 SGDLS and CDR2 YYNGEE. This CDR3 contains 16 residues. The V segment lost 0 bases and the J segment 6 bases; nucleotides outside the gene matches: 6. CDR3 amino acids: CASSVEGGTGGDGYTF. The CDR3 region has the DNA TGTGCCAGCAGCGTAGAGGGCGGGACAGGGGGCGATGGCTACACCTTC.

This clone has only one observation. The rearrangement uses TRBV20-1 and TRBJ2-7; no firm D call. The germline V and J ends were trimmed by 2 bases and 6 bases, with 8 bases remaining between them. Germline values: CDR1 DFQATT, CDR2 SNEGSKA (reference sequence). CDR3 length: 11 amino acids. CDR3 region: CSARYGREQYF. The CDR3 DNA sequence: TGCAGTGCTAGATACGGTCGCGAGCAGTACTTC.

The rearrangement joins TRBV18 to TRBJ2-2; 10 positions agree with TRBD2. CDR1 KGHSH and CDR2 LQKENI come from the germline V gene. The CDR3 is made up of 17 amino acids. V trimming: 2 bases; J trimming: 2 bases; junction bases outside the gene matches: 5. The CDR3 spells CASSPIRTSGNTGELFF. CDR3 DNA sequence: TGTGCCAGCTCACCAATCCGGACTAGCGGCAACACCGGGGAGCTGTTTTTT.

In this sample, this clone turned up once. The chain uses TRBV5-1 and TRBJ2-1; TRBD2 aligns across 7 bases. The CDR3 length is 15 residues. The V segment lost 2 bases and the J segment 3 bases; nucleotides outside the gene matches: 5. Germline CDR1 reads SGHRS; CDR2 reads YFSETQ. CDR3 nucleotides: TGCGCCAGCAGCTTTGGGCTAGCGGACTACAATGAGCAGTTCTTC. Translated: CASSFGLADYNEQFF.

The chain recombines TRBV19 with TRBJ1-3, with a weak D call TRBD1 (6 bases). The V end was cut by 3 bases, the J end by 0 bases, with 9 bases between. This CDR3 has 15 residues. From germline, CDR1 is LNHDA and CDR2 SQIVND (reference sequence). The CDR3 DNA follows: TGTGCCAGTAGTATGGGACAACGCTCTGGAAACACCATATATTTT. It yields the protein CASSMGQRSGNTIYF.

The V gene is TRBV2, the J gene TRBJ1-5; D gene uncertain. Deletions cut 3 bases from V and 6 bases from J, with 18 bases between. The CDR3 has 16 amino acids. In germline, CDR1 is SNHLY, CDR2 FYNNEI. The CDR3 is CASSESRGQGGQPQHF. The DNA for the CDR3 is TGTGCCAGCAGTGAGTCCAGAGGGCAAGGAGGTCAGCCCCAGCATTTT. Drawing the rest from reference TRBV2 and TRBJ1-5, the complete variable domain is EPEVTQTPSHQVTQMGQEVILRCVPISNHLYFYWYRQILGQKVEFLVSFYNNEISEKSEIFDDQFSVERPDGSNFTLKIRSTKLEDSAMYFCASSESRGQGGQPQHFGDGTRLSIL.